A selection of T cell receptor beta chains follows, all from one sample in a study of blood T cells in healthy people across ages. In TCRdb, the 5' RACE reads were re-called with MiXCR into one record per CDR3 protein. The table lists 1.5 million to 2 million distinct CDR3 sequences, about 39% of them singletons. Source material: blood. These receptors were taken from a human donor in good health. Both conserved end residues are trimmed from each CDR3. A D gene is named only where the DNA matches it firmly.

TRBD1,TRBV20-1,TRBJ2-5,SARDTGQRETQY
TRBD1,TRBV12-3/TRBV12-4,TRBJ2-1,ASNEDRANEQF
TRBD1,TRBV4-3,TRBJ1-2,ASSQPGQGVYGYT
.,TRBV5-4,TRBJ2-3,ASSLDWVEDTQY
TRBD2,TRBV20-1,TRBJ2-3,SARTSGDPDTQY
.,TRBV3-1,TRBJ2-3,ASSPSWLGDTQY
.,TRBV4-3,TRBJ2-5,ASSHPGPQETQY
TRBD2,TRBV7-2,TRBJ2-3,ASSLPGLGVSDTQY
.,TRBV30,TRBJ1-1,AWSPGTGIAF
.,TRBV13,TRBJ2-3,AGSFRLGVGSTDTQY
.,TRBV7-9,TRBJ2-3,ASSFSPSYLTDTQY
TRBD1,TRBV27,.,ASRSRQGDEQY
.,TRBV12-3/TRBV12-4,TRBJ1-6,ASRWYGGSYNSPLH
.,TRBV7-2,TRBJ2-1,ASSFQGPPNYNEQF
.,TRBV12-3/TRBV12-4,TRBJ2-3,ASSLTGTDTQY
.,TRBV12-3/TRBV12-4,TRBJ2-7,ASSFGGSEQY
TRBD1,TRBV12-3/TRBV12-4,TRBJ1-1,ASSFEGQGAVGAEAF
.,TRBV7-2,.,ASQGGPSETQY
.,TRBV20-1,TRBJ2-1,SARYPSRETQF
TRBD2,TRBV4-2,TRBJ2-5,ASSQERAGDQETQY
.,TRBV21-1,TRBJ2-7,ARKLGQGAYEQY
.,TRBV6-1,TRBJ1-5,ASSIRGEFNQPQH
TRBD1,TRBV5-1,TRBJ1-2,ASSPSSGGTGYGYT
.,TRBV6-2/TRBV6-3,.,ASSSQGTHEQY
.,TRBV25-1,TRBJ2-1,ASSEIAGDYNEQF
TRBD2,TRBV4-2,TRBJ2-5,ASSQGGTSGGQETQY
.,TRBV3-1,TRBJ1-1,ASSHVGLLGGTEAF
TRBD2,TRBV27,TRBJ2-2,ASSPRTSTRTGELF
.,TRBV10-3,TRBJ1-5,AISESLVQGNQPQH
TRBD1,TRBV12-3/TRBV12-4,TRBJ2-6,ASSLKQGIISGANVLT
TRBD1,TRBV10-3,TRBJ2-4,AISELSGGSGQY
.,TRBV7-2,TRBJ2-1,ASSLVVGAGYNEQF
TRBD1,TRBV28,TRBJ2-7,ASSLPQGAGHEQY
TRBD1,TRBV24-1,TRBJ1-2,ATSDVTGIHGYT
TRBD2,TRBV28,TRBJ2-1,ASSLSGLGLFRNEQF
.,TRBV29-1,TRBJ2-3,SVTGTGPTDTQY
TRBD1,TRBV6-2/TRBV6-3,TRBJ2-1,ASSSIRDRGSYNEQF
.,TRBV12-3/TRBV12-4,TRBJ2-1,ASNPTSYNEQF
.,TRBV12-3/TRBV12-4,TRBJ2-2,ASQNRERDTGELF
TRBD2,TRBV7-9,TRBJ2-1,ASSFMGLAGINEQF
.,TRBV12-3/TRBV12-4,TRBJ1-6,ASRLQGNSPLH
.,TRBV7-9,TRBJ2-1,ASSLNALGRLEQF
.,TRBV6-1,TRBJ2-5,ASSRNRPRIQETQY
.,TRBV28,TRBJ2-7,ASSLGFSLFPETSYEQY
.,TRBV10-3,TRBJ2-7,AISESNDGGEQY
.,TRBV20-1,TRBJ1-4,SARPQGVMEKLF
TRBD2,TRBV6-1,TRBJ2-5,ASSPLLGPSGGALGQETQY
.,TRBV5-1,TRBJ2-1,ASSFEGLHLGEQF
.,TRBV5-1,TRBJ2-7,ASSEGTRVYEQY
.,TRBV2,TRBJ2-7,ASSPSGLSYEQY
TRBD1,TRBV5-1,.,ASSRADPGQGYEQY
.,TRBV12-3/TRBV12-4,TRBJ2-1,ASRWGASSYNEQF
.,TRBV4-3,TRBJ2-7,ASSYGSGAYEQY
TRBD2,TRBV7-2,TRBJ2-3,ASSLVTSGGGTDTQY
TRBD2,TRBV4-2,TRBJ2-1,ASRSLAGGPVANEQF
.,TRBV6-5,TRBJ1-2,ASSYARRTRDYGYT